One and the same sample provided the 5 T cell receptor beta chains below, sequenced in a study of blood T cell repertoires in COVID-19. Only in-frame clones appear in the TCRdb table, and some are missing; sequencing was by immunoSEQ multiplex PCR. In the table there are 200,000 to 250,000 clones, roughly nine tenths of which are singletons. Sequencing was carried out using peripheral blood. The receptors come from a woman aged 18-29 years who had recovered from COVID-19.

The chain joins TRBV29-1 to TRBJ2-4, with unresolved D. This CDR3 is 14 amino acids long. The V end lost 7 bases, the J end lost 0 bases, and 13 bases lay between the germline ends. Germline assignment: CDR1 SQVTM and CDR2 ANQGSEA. Here the CDR3 DNA reads TGCAGCGCGGAATCAGACTTAGCCAAAAACATTCAGTACTTC. Its translation is CSAESDLAKNIQYF.

The CDR3 loop reads CASSYASANYNEQFF. CDR3 nucleotide sequence: TGTGCCAGCAGTTACGCTAGCGCGAACTACAATGAGCAGTTCTTC. The chain uses TRBV6-6 and TRBJ2-1; D may be TRBD2 (6 bases). This CDR3 region has 15 residues. Germline V gene data show CDR1 as MNHNY and CDR2 as SVGAGI (reference sequence). Trimming cost V 2 bases and J 3 bases, with 11 bases left between them.

The V call is TRBV6-2 or TRBV6-3, the J call TRBJ1-2; 9 nucleotides align to TRBD1. The CDR3 has 15 amino acids. J was trimmed by 3 bases and V by 4 bases; bases with no gene match: 6. CDR1 is MNHEY, CDR2 SVGEGT, per germline. CDR3 residues: CASSSPGQGYYGYTF. The CDR3 DNA is TGTGCCAGCAGTTCTCCGGGACAGGGATACTATGGCTACACCTTC.

The CDR3 region is CAHTGPRETQYF. CDR3 in DNA: TGTGCCCACACAGGGCCGAGAGAGACCCAGTACTTC. The J gene is TRBJ2-5, the V gene TRBV6-5; possibly TRBD1 for D (6 bases). The CDR3 spans 12 residues. V lost 11 bases to trimming and J lost 4 bases, with 14 bases between them. CDR1 is MNHEY, CDR2 SVGAGI, per germline.

The V and J genes are TRBV15 and TRBJ1-2; 10 bases map to TRBD1. CDR1 LNHNV and CDR2 YYDKDF come from the germline V gene (reference sequence). The J segment lost 2 bases and the V segment lost 1 base, leaving 7 bases of the junction unmatched. This CDR3 comprises 17 residues. CDR3 loop: CATSRGTGTGANYGYTF. In DNA, the CDR3 is TGTGCCACCAGCAGAGGAACGGGGACAGGGGCGAACTATGGCTACACCTTC.